Listed below are T cell receptor beta chains from one sample, sequenced in a study of T cells in Graves' hyperthyroidism and ophthalmopathy. From the multiplex PCR reads, TCRdb called clonotypes with MiXCR, one entry per CDR3 protein. Of tens of thousands of distinct CDR3 sequences in the sample, 45% to 65% are singletons; the top ten hold 34%. Sequencing was carried out using peripheral blood or thyroid tissue (not recorded which). The receptors were sampled from a young man with Graves' hyperthyroidism. The CDR3 runs from the conserved cysteine through the conserved F or W. D genes are given only for firm matches. Rows may omit the clone size; those that give it use once, few, many or a size class.

>TRBV10-3|.|TRBJ2-5|few
CASRGETQYF
TGTGCCAGCAGAGGAGAGACCCAGTACTTC
>TRBV9|.|TRBJ2-2|.
CASSVTFGGTGELFF
TGTGCCAGCAGCGTTACATTTGGGGGCACCGGGGAGCTGTTTTTT
>TRBV11-2|.|TRBJ2-5|.
CASSFFGEQGTQYF
TGTGCCAGCAGCTTTTTCGGGGAACAAGGGACCCAGTACTTC
>TRBV4-1|TRBD2|TRBJ2-2|.
CASSQERLLAGARNTGELFF
TGCGCCAGCAGCCAAGAAAGACTGTTAGCGGGGGCCCGAAACACCGGGGAGCTGTTTTTT
>TRBV20-1|TRBD2|TRBJ2-7|.
CSAIRPGTSGSSEQYF
TGCAGTGCTATCCGACCCGGGACTAGCGGGAGTAGTGAGCAGTACTTC
>TRBV10-3|.|TRBJ2-6|.
CAIRTSGANVLTF
TGTGCCATCAGGACGTCTGGGGCCAACGTCCTGACTTTC
>TRBV19|TRBD1|TRBJ1-6|.
CASTRDRGSSPLHF
TGTGCCAGTACCAGGGACAGGGGAAGTTCACCCCTCCACTTT
>TRBV24-1|.|TRBJ1-4|.
CATSDRSNEKLFF
TGTGCCACCAGTGACAGGAGTAATGAAAAACTGTTTTTT
>TRBV6-1|.|TRBJ2-7|.
CASRQESSYEQYF
TGTGCCAGCCGACAGGAAAGCTCCTACGAGCAGTACTTC
>TRBV12-3/TRBV12-4|TRBD1|TRBJ1-2|.
CASSRTGTSMWYTF
TGTGCCAGCAGCCGGACAGGGACAAGTATGTGGTACACCTTC
>TRBV24-1|.|TRBJ1-5|.
CATSDRDQPQHF
TGTGCCACCAGTGATCGGGATCAGCCCCAGCATTTT
>TRBV20-1|TRBD2|TRBJ2-7|.
CSAPGTSGISYEQYF
TGCAGTGCTCCAGGGACTAGCGGAATCTCCTACGAGCAGTACTTC
>TRBV7-3|.|TRBJ1-1|once
CASNQALRKLTEAFF
TGCGCCAGCAACCAAGCCCTCCGCAAGCTTACTGAAGCTTTCTTC
>TRBV5-1|TRBD2|TRBJ2-7|few
CASSGIGTSGGREQYF
TGCGCCAGCAGCGGAATCGGGACTAGCGGGGGACGCGAGCAGTACTTC
>TRBV20-1|.|TRBJ1-1|medium-sized
CSARRAADGGTEAFF
TGCAGTGCCAGAAGGGCTGCTGATGGTGGCACTGAAGCTTTCTTT
>TRBV24-1|TRBD1|TRBJ1-1|many
CATSAPVEDRQWVNTEAFF
TGTGCCACCAGTGCCCCGGTCGAGGACAGGCAATGGGTGAACACTGAAGCTTTCTTT
>TRBV5-1|TRBD2|TRBJ2-5|many
CASFRGLAGGGETQYF
TGCGCCAGCTTCCGGGGACTAGCGGGAGGCGGCGAGACCCAGTACTTC
>TRBV7-2|TRBD1|TRBJ1-6|.
CASSLGGTETLHF
TGTGCCAGCAGCTTAGGGGGGACAGAGACACTCCACTTT
>TRBV10-3|TRBD1|TRBJ2-5|.
CAISESLGQGEETQYF
TGTGCCATCAGTGAGTCGTTGGGACAGGGAGAAGAGACCCAGTACTTC
>TRBV25-1|TRBD1|TRBJ1-4|.
CASRQHRGKLFF
TGTGCCAGCAGACAACACAGGGGAAAACTGTTTTTT
>TRBV2|.|TRBJ1-5|.
CASSDMGPGDQPQHF
TGTGCCAGCAGTGACATGGGCCCAGGAGATCAGCCCCAGCATTTT
>TRBV5-1|.|TRBJ2-2|.
CASSLGLVTNTGELFF
TGTGCCAGCAGCTTGGGGCTGGTGACGAACACCGGGGAGCTGTTTTTT
>TRBV6-1|TRBD2|TRBJ2-5|once
CASSATSGSVWEAQYF
TGTGCCAGCAGTGCCACTAGCGGGAGTGTCTGGGAGGCCCAGTACTTC
>TRBV30|.|TRBJ1-3|many
CAWSEARNTIYF
TGTGCCTGGAGCGAAGCGAGAAACACCATATATTTT
>TRBV7-8|TRBD1|TRBJ1-6|.
CASSLPGQGANSPLHF
TGTGCCAGCAGCTTACCGGGACAGGGGGCGAATTCACCCCTCCACTTT
>TRBV5-1|.|TRBJ1-1|.
CASSWQKHTEAFF
TGCGCCAGCAGCTGGCAGAAGCACACTGAAGCTTTCTTT
>TRBV5-1|.|TRBJ1-2|.
CASSSIQGDGYTF
TGCGCCAGCAGCTCTATACAGGGAGATGGCTACACCTTC
>TRBV2|TRBD2|TRBJ2-5|.
CAISESTSGAETQYF
TGTGCCATCAGTGAGTCCACTAGCGGGGCGGAGACCCAGTACTTC
>TRBV20-1|.|TRBJ1-2|many
CSARDRTKLPNYGYTF
TGCAGTGCTAGAGATCGGACGAAACTTCCTAACTATGGCTACACCTTC